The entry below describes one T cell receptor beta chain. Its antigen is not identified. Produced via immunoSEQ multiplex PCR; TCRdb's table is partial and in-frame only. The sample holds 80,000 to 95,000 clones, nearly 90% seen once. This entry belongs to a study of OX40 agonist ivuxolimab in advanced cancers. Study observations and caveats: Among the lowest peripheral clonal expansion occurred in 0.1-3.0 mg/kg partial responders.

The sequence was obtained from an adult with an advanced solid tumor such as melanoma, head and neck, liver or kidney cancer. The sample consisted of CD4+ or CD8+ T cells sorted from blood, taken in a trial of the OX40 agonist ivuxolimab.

In DNA, the CDR3 is TGTGCCAGCAGCTCTACCCGGGTGGGGGGATATGGCTACACCTTC. This sequence encodes CASSSTRVGGYGYTF. The chain combines TRBV7-2 with TRBJ1-2, with a tentative D call TRBD1 (5 bases). Germline CDR1 SGHTA, CDR2 FQGNSA. The CDR3 is 15 residues long. Trimming pared 4 bases from V and 5 bases from J, leaving 17 bases between.